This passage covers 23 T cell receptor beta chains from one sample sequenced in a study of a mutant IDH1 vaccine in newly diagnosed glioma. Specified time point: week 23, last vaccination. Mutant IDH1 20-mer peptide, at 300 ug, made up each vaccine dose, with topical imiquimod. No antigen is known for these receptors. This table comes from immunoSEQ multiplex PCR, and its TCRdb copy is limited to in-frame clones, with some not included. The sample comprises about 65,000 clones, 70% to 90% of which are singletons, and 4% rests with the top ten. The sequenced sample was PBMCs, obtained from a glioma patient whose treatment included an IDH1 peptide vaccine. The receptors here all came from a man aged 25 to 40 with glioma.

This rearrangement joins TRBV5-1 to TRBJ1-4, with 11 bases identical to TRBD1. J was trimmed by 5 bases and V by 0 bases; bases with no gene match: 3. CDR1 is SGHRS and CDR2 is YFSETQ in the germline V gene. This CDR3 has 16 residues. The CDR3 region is CASSLARDRGNEKLFF. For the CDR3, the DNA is TGCGCCAGCAGCTTGGCCCGGGACAGGGGGAATGAAAAACTGTTTTTT.

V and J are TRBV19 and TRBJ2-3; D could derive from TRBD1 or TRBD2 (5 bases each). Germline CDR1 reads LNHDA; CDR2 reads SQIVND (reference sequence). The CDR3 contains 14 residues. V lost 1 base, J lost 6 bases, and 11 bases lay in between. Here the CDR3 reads CASSIVGGEDTQYF. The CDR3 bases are TGTGCCAGTAGTATAGTTGGGGGAGAGGATACGCAGTATTTT.

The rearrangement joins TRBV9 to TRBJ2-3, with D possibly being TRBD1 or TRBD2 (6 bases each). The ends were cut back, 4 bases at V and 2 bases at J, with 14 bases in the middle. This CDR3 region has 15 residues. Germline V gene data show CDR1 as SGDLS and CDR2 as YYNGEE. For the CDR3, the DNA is TGTGCCAGCAGCACCCGGGGGCAACTCACAGATACGCAGTATTTT. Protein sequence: CASSTRGQLTDTQYF. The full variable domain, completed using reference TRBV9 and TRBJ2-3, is DSGVTQTPKHLITATGQRVTLRCSPRSGDLSVYWYQQSLDQGLQFLIQYYNGEERAKGNILERFSAQQFPDLHSELNLSSLELGDSALYFCASSTRGQLTDTQYFGPGTRLTVL.

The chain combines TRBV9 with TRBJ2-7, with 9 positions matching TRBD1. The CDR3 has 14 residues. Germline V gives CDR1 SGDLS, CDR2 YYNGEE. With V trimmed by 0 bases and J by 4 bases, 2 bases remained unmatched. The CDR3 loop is CASSVEGQGYEQYF. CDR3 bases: TGTGCCAGCAGCGTAGAGGGACAGGGATACGAGCAGTACTTC.

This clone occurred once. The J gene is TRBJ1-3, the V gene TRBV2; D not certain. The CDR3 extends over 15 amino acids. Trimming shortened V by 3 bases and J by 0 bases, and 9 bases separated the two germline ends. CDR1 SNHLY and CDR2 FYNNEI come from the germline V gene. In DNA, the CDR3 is TGTGCCAGCAGTGATGGTATTTTCTCTGGAAACACCATATATTTT. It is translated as CASSDGIFSGNTIYF.

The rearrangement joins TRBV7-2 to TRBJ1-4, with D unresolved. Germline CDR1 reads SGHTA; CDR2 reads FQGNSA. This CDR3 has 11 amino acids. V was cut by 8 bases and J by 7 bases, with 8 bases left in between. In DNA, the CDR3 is TGTGCCAGCGGCCTTGGTGAAAAACTGTTTTTT. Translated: CASGLGEKLFF.

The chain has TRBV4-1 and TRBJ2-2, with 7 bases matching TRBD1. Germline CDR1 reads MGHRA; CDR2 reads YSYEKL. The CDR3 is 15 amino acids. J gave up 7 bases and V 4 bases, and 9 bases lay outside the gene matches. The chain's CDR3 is CASSRAPGQYGELFF. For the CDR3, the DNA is TGCGCCAGCAGCCGGGCGCCGGGACAGTACGGGGAGCTGTTTTTT.

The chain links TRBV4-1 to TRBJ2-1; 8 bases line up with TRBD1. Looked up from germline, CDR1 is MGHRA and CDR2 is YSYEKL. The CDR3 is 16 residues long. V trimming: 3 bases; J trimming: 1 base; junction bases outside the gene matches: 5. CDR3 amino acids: CASSQPGTGSYNEQFF. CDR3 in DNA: TGCGCCAGCAGCCAGCCCGGGACAGGATCCTACAATGAGCAGTTCTTC.

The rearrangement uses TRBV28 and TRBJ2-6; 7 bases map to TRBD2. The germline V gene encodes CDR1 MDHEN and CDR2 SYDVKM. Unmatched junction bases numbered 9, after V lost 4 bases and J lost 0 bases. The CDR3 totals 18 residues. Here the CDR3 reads CASSSIGRGNSGANVLTF. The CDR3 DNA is TGTGCCAGCAGTTCTATCGGGCGGGGGAACTCTGGGGCCAACGTCCTGACTTTC.

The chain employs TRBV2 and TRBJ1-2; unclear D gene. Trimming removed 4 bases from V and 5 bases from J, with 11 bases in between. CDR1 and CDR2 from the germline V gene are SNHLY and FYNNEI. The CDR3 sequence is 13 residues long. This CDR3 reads CASSVSRLYGYTF. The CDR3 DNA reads TGTGCCAGCAGTGTAAGTCGGCTTTATGGCTACACCTTC. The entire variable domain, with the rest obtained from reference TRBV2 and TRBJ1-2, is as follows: EPEVTQTPSHQVTQMGQEVILRCVPISNHLYFYWYRQILGQKVEFLVSFYNNEISEKSEIFDDQFSVERPDGSNFTLKIRSTKLEDSAMYFCASSVSRLYGYTFGSGTRLTVV.

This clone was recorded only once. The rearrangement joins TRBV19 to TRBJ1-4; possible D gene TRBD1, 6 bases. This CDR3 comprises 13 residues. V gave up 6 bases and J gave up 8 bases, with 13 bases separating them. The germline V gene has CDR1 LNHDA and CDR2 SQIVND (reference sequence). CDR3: CASRDGTKEKLFF. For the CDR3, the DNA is TGTGCCAGTAGAGACGGGACAAAAGAAAAACTGTTTTTT.

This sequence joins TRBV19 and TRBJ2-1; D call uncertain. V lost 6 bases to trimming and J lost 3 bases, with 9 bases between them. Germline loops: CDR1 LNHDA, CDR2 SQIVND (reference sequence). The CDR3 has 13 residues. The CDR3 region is CASRNTDYNEQFF. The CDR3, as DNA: TGTGCCAGTAGGAATACCGACTACAATGAGCAGTTCTTC. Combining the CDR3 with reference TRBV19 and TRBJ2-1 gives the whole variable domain DGGITQSPKYLFRKEGQNVTLSCEQNLNHDAMYWYRQDPGQGLRLIYYSQIVNDFQKGDIAEGYSVSREKKESFPLTVTSAQKNPTAFYLCASRNTDYNEQFFGPGTRLTVL.

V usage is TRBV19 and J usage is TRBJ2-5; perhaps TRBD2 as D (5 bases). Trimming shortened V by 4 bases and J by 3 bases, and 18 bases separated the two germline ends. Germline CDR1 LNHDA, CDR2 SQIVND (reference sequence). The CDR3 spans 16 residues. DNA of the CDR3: TGTGCCAGTAGTACCAGCCCGCGGGCGCGGGAAGAGACCCAGTACTTC. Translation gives CASSTSPRAREETQYF.

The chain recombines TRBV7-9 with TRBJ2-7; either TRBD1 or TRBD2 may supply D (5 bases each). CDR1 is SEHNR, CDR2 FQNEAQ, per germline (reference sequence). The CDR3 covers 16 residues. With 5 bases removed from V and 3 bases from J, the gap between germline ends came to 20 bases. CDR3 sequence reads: CASSHTTGTGFYEQYF. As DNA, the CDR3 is TGTGCCAGCAGCCATACAACCGGGACGGGGTTCTACGAGCAGTACTTC.

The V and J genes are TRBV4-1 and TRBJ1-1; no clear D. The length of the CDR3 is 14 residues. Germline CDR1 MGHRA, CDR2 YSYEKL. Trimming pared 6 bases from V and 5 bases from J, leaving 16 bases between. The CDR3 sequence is CASRFEESVTEAFF. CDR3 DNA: TGCGCCAGCAGATTCGAGGAGTCGGTGACTGAAGCTTTCTTT.

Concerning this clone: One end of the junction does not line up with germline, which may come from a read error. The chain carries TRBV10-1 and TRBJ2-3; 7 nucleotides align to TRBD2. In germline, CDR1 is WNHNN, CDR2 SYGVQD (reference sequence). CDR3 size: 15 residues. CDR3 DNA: TGCGCCAGCAGTGAGCCAGCGGGGAGCACCGATACGCAGTATTTT. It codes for CASSEPAGSTDTQYF.

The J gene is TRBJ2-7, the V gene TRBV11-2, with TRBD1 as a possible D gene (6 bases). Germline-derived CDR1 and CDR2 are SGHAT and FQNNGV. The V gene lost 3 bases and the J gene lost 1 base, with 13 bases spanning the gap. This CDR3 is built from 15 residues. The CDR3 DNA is TGTGCCAGCAGCTTTAACACAGGGTCGTCCTACGAGCAGTACTTC. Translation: CASSFNTGSSYEQYF.

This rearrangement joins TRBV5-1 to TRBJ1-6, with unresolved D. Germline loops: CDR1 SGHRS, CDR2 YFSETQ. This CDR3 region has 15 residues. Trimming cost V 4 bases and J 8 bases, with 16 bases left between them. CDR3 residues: CASSPSVLRDSPLHF. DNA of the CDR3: TGCGCCAGCAGCCCGTCCGTCCTGCGGGATTCACCCCTCCACTTT.

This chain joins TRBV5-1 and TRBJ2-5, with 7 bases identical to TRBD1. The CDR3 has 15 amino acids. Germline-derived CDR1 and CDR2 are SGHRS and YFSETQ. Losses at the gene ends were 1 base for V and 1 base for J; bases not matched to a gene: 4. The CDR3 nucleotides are TGCGCCAGCAGCTTGTCGGGACAGTCCCAAGAGACCCAGTACTTC. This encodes CASSLSGQSQETQYF.

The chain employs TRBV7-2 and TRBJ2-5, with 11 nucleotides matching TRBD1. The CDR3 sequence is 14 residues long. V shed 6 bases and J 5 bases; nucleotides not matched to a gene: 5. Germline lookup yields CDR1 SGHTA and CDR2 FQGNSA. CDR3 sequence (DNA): TGTGCCAGCAGACGGACAGGGGGCGACGAGACCCAGTACTTC. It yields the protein CASRRTGGDETQYF. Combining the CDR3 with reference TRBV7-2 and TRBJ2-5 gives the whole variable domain GAGVSQSPSNKVTEKGKDVELRCDPISGHTALYWYRQSLGQGLEFLIYFQGNSAPDKSGLPSDRFSAERTGGSVSTLTIQRTQQEDSAVYLCASRRTGGDETQYFGPGTRLLVL.

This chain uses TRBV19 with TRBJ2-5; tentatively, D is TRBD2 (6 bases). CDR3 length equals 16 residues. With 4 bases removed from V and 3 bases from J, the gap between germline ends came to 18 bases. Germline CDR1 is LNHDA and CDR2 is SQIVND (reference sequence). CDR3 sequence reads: CASSTRTGGVKETQYF. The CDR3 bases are TGTGCCAGTAGTACCCGAACGGGCGGGGTTAAAGAGACCCAGTACTTC.

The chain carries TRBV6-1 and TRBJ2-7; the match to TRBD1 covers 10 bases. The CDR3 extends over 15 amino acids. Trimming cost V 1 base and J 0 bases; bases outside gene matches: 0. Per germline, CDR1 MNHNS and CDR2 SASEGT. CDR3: CASSEGTGGSYEQYF. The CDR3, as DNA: TGTGCCAGCAGTGAAGGGACAGGGGGCTCCTACGAGCAGTACTTC.

CDR3 nucleotide sequence: TGTGCCAGCGCAGAAGCAGGGGTCGGAAACTATGGCTACACCTTC. This sequence encodes CASAEAGVGNYGYTF. The V gene is TRBV7-9, the J gene TRBJ1-2, with D possibly being TRBD1 (6 bases). The length of the CDR3 is 15 residues. Germline loops: CDR1 SEHNR, CDR2 FQNEAQ (reference sequence). The ends were cut back, 8 bases at V and 2 bases at J, with 18 bases in the middle.